Listed below are T cell receptor beta chains from one sample, sequenced in a study of CD8+ T cells in alopecia areata. Profiled with immunoSEQ multiplex PCR; TCRdb holds only in-frame clones, not every one. The table includes under 200,000 clones, approximately 60% detected once. Specimen: CD4+ T cells sorted from blood, collected at week 24, from a patient treated with tofacitinib. These receptors originate from a human donor with alopecia areata. The CDR3 runs from the conserved cysteine through the conserved F or W. A D gene is named only where the DNA matches it firmly. The listing skips clone size in some rows; elsewhere it reads once, few, many or a size class.

CDR3,DNA,V,D,length,size,J
CASSFSSGTSGDNEQFF,TGTGCCAGCAGCTTCTCTTCCGGGACTAGCGGAGACAATGAGCAGTTCTTC,TRBV11-2,TRBD2,17,few,TRBJ2-1
CASSFDSAYNEQFF,TGTGCCAGCAGCTTTGACTCAGCTTACAATGAGCAGTTCTTC,TRBV5-6,-,14,few,TRBJ2-1
CSVVEGTNGELFF,TGCAGCGTTGTGGAGGGGACGAACGGGGAGCTGTTTTTT,TRBV29-1,-,13,-,TRBJ2-2
CASSQEPSVGANVLTF,TGCGCCAGCAGCCAAGAGCCCAGCGTTGGGGCCAACGTCCTGACTTTC,TRBV4-1,-,16,-,TRBJ2-6
CATEGADQETQYF,TGTGCCACCGAGGGGGCTGACCAAGAGACCCAGTACTTC,TRBV10-3,TRBD1,13,-,TRBJ2-5
CASSTTGQPQHF,TGTGCCAGCAGTACCACAGGGCAGCCCCAGCATTTT,TRBV6-5,-,12,-,TRBJ1-5
CSVGDWTSGANVLTF,TGCAGCGTGGGGGATTGGACCTCTGGGGCCAACGTCCTGACTTTC,TRBV29-1,-,15,-,TRBJ2-6
CASSPLGQGTDYEQYF,TGCGCCAGCAGCCCACTCGGACAGGGGACAGACTACGAGCAGTACTTC,TRBV5-1,TRBD1,16,-,TRBJ2-7
CASRLTGVQSSYEQYF,TGCGCCAGCAGACTTACGGGGGTTCAGAGCTCCTACGAGCAGTACTTC,TRBV4-1,-,16,-,TRBJ2-7
CAISELVRGILLNTEAFF,TGTGCCATCAGTGAGTTGGTCAGGGGGATACTCTTGAACACTGAAGCTTTCTTT,TRBV10-3,TRBD1,18,-,TRBJ1-1
CASSSSGGTTLKHNEQFF,TGTGCCAGCAGCTCCTCCGGTGGGACTACCTTGAAGCACAATGAGCAGTTCTTC,TRBV7-3,TRBD2,18,-,TRBJ2-1
CASSEEKGVRPQHF,TGTGCCAGCAGTGAAGAAAAGGGAGTTCGCCCCCAGCATTTT,TRBV6-1,-,14,few,TRBJ1-5
CAWSSPGANYGYTF,TGTGCCTGGAGTTCCCCGGGAGCTAACTATGGCTACACCTTC,TRBV30,-,14,-,TRBJ1-2
CASSPPGRTSPLHF,TGTGCCAGCTCACCACCGGGCAGAACATCACCCCTCCACTTT,TRBV18,-,14,-,TRBJ1-6
CASSQLGQQSTNEKLFF,TGCGCCAGCAGTCAACTCGGACAGCAGTCAACTAATGAAAAACTGTTTTTT,TRBV23-1,-,17,-,TRBJ1-4
CASSLGETHFQETQYF,TGCGCCAGCAGCTTGGGGGAAACACACTTCCAAGAGACCCAGTACTTC,TRBV5-1,-,16,-,TRBJ2-5
CASSLAQGATEAFF,TGCGCCAGCAGCTTGGCACAGGGGGCCACTGAAGCTTTCTTT,TRBV5-1,TRBD1,14,few,TRBJ1-1
CASSQDTGRVSGYTF,TGTGCCAGCAGCCAAGATACGGGACGGGTCTCGGGCTACACCTTC,TRBV14,-,15,few,TRBJ1-2
CASSLAGAAYYGYTF,TGTGCCAGCAGCTTAGCAGGGGCCGCCTACTATGGCTACACCTTC,TRBV11-2,-,15,-,TRBJ1-2
CSVAGHSSGNTIYF,TGCAGCGTTGCAGGTCATAGCTCTGGAAACACCATATATTTT,TRBV29-1,-,14,few,TRBJ1-3
CSVVEGLTGNQPQHF,TGCAGCGTTGTGGAGGGTTTGACGGGCAATCAGCCCCAGCATTTT,TRBV29-1,-,15,-,TRBJ1-5
CASSQEREQGVVYGYTF,TGTGCCAGCAGCCAAGAGAGGGAACAGGGGGTAGTCTATGGCTACACCTTC,TRBV4-2,TRBD1,17,-,TRBJ1-2
CASSFNRENIQYF,TGCGCCAGCAGCTTCAACCGGGAAAACATTCAGTACTTC,TRBV5-1,-,13,-,TRBJ2-4
CASSLSRGVGEKLFF,TGTGCCAGCAGTTTATCGAGGGGGGTCGGTGAAAAACTGTTTTTT,TRBV27,-,15,-,TRBJ1-4
CASSSVGGYEQYF,TGTGCCAGTAGTTCCGTTGGGGGTTACGAGCAGTACTTC,TRBV19,-,13,once,TRBJ2-7
CASSLGTGDRGYTF,TGTGCCAGCAGTTTGGGGACAGGGGATCGGGGCTACACCTTC,TRBV2,TRBD1,14,-,TRBJ1-2
CSESAGASETQYF,TGCAGCGAGTCAGCGGGGGCTTCGGAGACCCAGTACTTC,TRBV29-1,TRBD2,13,few,TRBJ2-5
CASSSWDSHLVETQYF,TGTGCCAGCAGCTCCTGGGACAGCCACCTAGTTGAGACCCAGTACTTC,TRBV5-5,TRBD1,16,-,TRBJ2-5
CASSFLGTGSDTQYF,TGTGCCAGCAGTTTCCTCGGGACAGGGTCAGATACGCAGTATTTT,TRBV27,TRBD1,15,-,TRBJ2-3
CSVGQAGQYQETQYF,TGCAGCGTTGGACAAGCAGGGCAGTACCAAGAGACCCAGTACTTC,TRBV29-1,-,15,-,TRBJ2-5
CASSMGTGRAMNTEAFF,TGTGCCAGTAGTATGGGGACAGGCCGCGCCATGAACACTGAAGCTTTCTTT,TRBV19,TRBD1,17,-,TRBJ1-1
CSAGDNGGYGYTF,TGCAGCGCTGGGGACAACGGAGGCTATGGCTACACCTTC,TRBV29-1,-,13,few,TRBJ1-2
CASSPSGAGSGYTF,TGTGCCAGCTCACCATCGGGGGCAGGGTCTGGCTACACCTTC,TRBV18,-,14,-,TRBJ1-2
CASSLDSSGEKLFF,TGTGCCAGCAGCTTGGACAGCAGTGGGGAAAAACTGTTTTTT,TRBV7-2,-,14,-,TRBJ1-4
CATSRDGVHTF,TGTGCCACCAGCAGAGATGGAGTCCACACCTTC,TRBV15,-,11,-,TRBJ1-2
CASSPARVAGEQYF,TGTGCCAGCTCACCCGCCAGGGTTGCTGGGGAGCAGTACTTC,TRBV18,-,14,-,TRBJ2-7
CSAMGLAGSYEQYF,TGCAGCGCGATGGGACTAGCGGGCTCCTACGAGCAGTACTTC,TRBV29-1,TRBD2,14,-,TRBJ2-7
CASSVPGGTGELFF,TGTGCCAGCAGCGTACCAGGGGGCACCGGGGAGCTGTTTTTT,TRBV9,TRBD1,14,-,TRBJ2-2
CASSVGGSSYEQYF,TGTGCCAGCAGTGTCGGGGGAAGTTCCTACGAGCAGTACTTC,TRBV2,-,14,-,TRBJ2-7
CASSPGGGRNQPQHF,TGCGCCAGCAGCCCGGGAGGGGGTCGCAACCAGCCCCAGCATTTT,TRBV4-1,-,15,-,TRBJ1-5
CASSYREGDTQYF,TGTGCCAGCAGTTACCGTGAGGGAGATACGCAGTATTTT,TRBV6-5,-,13,few,TRBJ2-3
CASSIQGARSPLHF,TGTGCCAGTAGTATTCAGGGGGCAAGATCACCCCTCCACTTT,TRBV19,TRBD1,14,-,TRBJ1-6
CASRTGTGSYEQYF,TGCGCCAGCCGCACCGGGACGGGCTCCTACGAGCAGTACTTC,TRBV5-1,-,14,-,TRBJ2-7
CASSNGRTANTEAFF,TGTGCCAGCAGTAATGGTCGGACAGCGAACACTGAAGCTTTCTTT,TRBV2,-,15,-,TRBJ1-1
CASSASVSNYGYTF,TGTGCCAGCAGTGCGTCAGTGAGTAACTATGGCTACACCTTC,TRBV6-1,-,14,few,TRBJ1-2
CASSSGRRPLHF,TGTGCCAGCAGTTCAGGGAGAAGGCCCCTCCACTTT,TRBV28,-,12,-,TRBJ1-6
CASSLEGSETQYF,TGCGCCAGCAGCTTGGAAGGGTCAGAGACCCAGTACTTC,TRBV5-1,-,13,few,TRBJ2-5
CASSYRDGNTGELFF,TGTGCCAGCAGCTACCGGGACGGGAACACCGGGGAGCTGTTTTTT,TRBV11-2,-,15,-,TRBJ2-2
CASSSRPGSEKLFF,TGTGCCAGCAGTTCTCGGCCGGGGTCTGAAAAACTGTTTTTT,TRBV27,-,14,-,TRBJ1-4
CASSQDRVPNQPQHF,TGCGCCAGCAGCCAAGATCGTGTCCCGAATCAGCCCCAGCATTTT,TRBV4-1,-,15,-,TRBJ1-5
CASNSAGGYGYTF,TGTGCCAGTAATTCCGCCGGGGGCTATGGCTACACCTTC,TRBV19,-,13,-,TRBJ1-2
CASSLISRETQYF,TGTGCCAGCAGCTTAATATCTAGGGAGACCCAGTACTTC,TRBV11-2,-,13,once,TRBJ2-5
CASRPAGTGSYGYTF,TGCGCCAGCAGACCCGCCGGGACAGGATCATATGGCTACACCTTC,TRBV10-2,TRBD1,15,-,TRBJ1-2
CAWNRVNTEAFF,TGTGCCTGGAACAGGGTTAACACGGAAGCTTTCTTT,TRBV30,-,12,-,TRBJ1-1
CASSVGPGGEDGYTF,TGTGCCAGCAGTGTAGGGCCCGGCGGGGAGGATGGCTACACCTTC,TRBV2,-,15,-,TRBJ1-2
CASSPQGFGYGYTF,TGTGCCAGCAGTCCACAGGGGTTCGGCTATGGCTACACCTTC,TRBV6-5,TRBD1,14,-,TRBJ1-2
CASSSLTTRTDTQYF,TGCGCCAGCAGCTCTCTGACTACCCGCACAGATACGCAGTATTTT,TRBV5-1,-,15,few,TRBJ2-3
CASSLEGGADYGYTF,TGCGCCAGCAGCTTGGAAGGGGGCGCCGACTATGGCTACACCTTC,TRBV5-1,TRBD1,15,-,TRBJ1-2
CAWQDRGRSSQPQHF,TGTGCCTGGCAAGACAGGGGGCGGTCGAGTCAGCCCCAGCATTTT,TRBV30,TRBD1,15,few,TRBJ1-5